Presented here are 14 T cell receptor beta chains from one specimen sequenced in a study of T cells after yellow fever vaccination. TCRdb used MiXCR to reprocess the 5' RACE reads, holding one entry per CDR3 protein. The repertoire consists of roughly 340,000 distinct CDR3 sequences, with 8% to 10% occurring once and the leading ten covering more than 15%. This material consisted of PBMCs, taken on the day of the first yellow fever vaccination. All receptors derive from a man between 18 and 35 years old who received the YFV17D yellow fever vaccine.

This clonotype was seen a handful of times. J is TRBJ1-3 and V is TRBV4-1; unclear D gene. This CDR3 region has 12 residues. CDR1 MGHRA and CDR2 YSYEKL come from the germline V gene. V dropped 3 bases and J dropped 8 bases, with 8 bases sitting between them. The CDR3, as DNA: TGCGCCAGCAGCCAGGGATGGGACACCATATATTTT. This sequence encodes CASSQGWDTIYF.

This clonotype was counted a few times. V and J are TRBV2 and TRBJ2-2; no firm D call. The germline CDR1 and CDR2 sequences are SNHLY and FYNNEI. The CDR3 is 13 residues long. V dropped 6 bases and J dropped 5 bases, with 10 bases sitting between them. The chain's CDR3 is CASSGSQTGELFF. CDR3 in DNA: TGTGCCAGCAGCGGCAGTCAAACCGGGGAGCTGTTTTTT.

This clonotype was detected many times. The rearrangement links TRBV4-1 to TRBJ2-3; D not certain. Germline CDR1 and CDR2: MGHRA and YSYEKL. Between the trimmed V and J ends, which lost 1 base and 6 bases, there was a span of 5 bases. The length of the CDR3 is 12 residues. The CDR3 here is CASSQGPDTQYF. The CDR3 bases are TGCGCCAGCAGCCAAGGTCCTGATACGCAGTATTTT.

The V and J genes are TRBV5-1 and TRBJ2-2, with D unresolved. The length of the CDR3 is 16 residues. Germline CDR1 is SGHRS and CDR2 is YFSETQ. V was shortened by 5 bases and J by 1 base, with 15 bases between the two germline ends. The CDR3 protein is CASRRESFWNTGELFF. CDR3 sequence (DNA): TGCGCCAGCAGGCGTGAGAGCTTTTGGAACACCGGGGAGCTGTTTTTT.

This clonotype has just a few counts. V is TRBV12-3 or TRBV12-4 and J is TRBJ2-5; 7 bases fit TRBD1. Trimming removed 3 bases from V and 5 bases from J; junction bases left unmatched: 9. This CDR3 contains 15 residues. The CDR3 sequence: CASSFVTGESETQYF. Here the CDR3 DNA reads TGTGCCAGCAGTTTCGTAACAGGGGAGTCGGAGACCCAGTACTTC.

This clonotype is labeled medium-sized (0.01 to 0.1%). The chain carries TRBV7-2 and TRBJ1-4; TRBD1 aligns across 9 bases. The CDR3 totals 13 residues. The ends lost 5 bases at V and 8 bases at J; junction bases unmatched: 3. The germline V gene encodes CDR1 SGHTA and CDR2 FQGNSA. The CDR3 reads CASSKQGAEKLFF. The DNA for the CDR3 is TGTGCCAGCAGCAAACAGGGGGCGGAAAAACTGTTTTTT.

This chain links TRBV20-1 with TRBJ2-4; D call uncertain. The CDR3 extends over 14 amino acids. Germline V gene lookup returns CDR1 DFQATT and CDR2 SNEGSKA (reference sequence). V was clipped by 0 bases and J by 0 bases, with 6 bases between them. The CDR3 DNA follows: TGCAGTGCTAGAGAATTCCTAGCCAAAAACATTCAGTACTTC. It is translated as CSAREFLAKNIQYF.

In this sample, this clonotype turned up a few times. The chain links TRBV7-9 to TRBJ1-5; no clear D gene. The V gene lost 5 bases and the J gene lost 4 bases, with 9 bases spanning the gap. This CDR3 is 13 amino acids long. The germline V gene has CDR1 SEHNR and CDR2 FQNEAQ (reference sequence). The DNA of the CDR3 is TGTGCCAGCAGCCCGCACATGAATCAGCCCCAGCATTTT. This sequence encodes CASSPHMNQPQHF.

The chain links TRBV5-4 to TRBJ2-1; D is uncertain. The V gene's germline CDR1 is SGHNT and CDR2 YYREEE (reference sequence). This CDR3 is built from 12 residues. V lost 4 bases and J 12 bases, leaving 14 bases between the germline ends. The CDR3 is CASSAESRGQFF. CDR3 coding DNA: TGTGCCAGCAGCGCGGAATCAAGAGGGCAGTTCTTC.

The gene calls are TRBV7-2 and TRBJ1-6; a possible D gene is TRBD1 (5 bases). Germline V gives CDR1 SGHTA, CDR2 FQGNSA. The CDR3 consists of 15 residues. V lost 5 bases and J lost 2, with 10 bases in between. CDR3 amino acids: CASSPQTAYNSPLHF. In nucleotides, the CDR3 is TGTGCCAGCAGCCCCCAGACAGCCTATAATTCACCCCTCCACTTT.

This clonotype came up a few times. The genes are TRBV5-6 and TRBJ1-2; D unclear. V dropped 1 base and J dropped 4 bases, with 11 bases sitting between them. The germline V gene has CDR1 SGHDT and CDR2 YYEEEE. CDR3 length: 14 residues. CDR3 region: CASSLSGEGYGYTF. CDR3 sequence (DNA): TGTGCCAGCAGCTTGAGCGGGGAAGGCTATGGCTACACCTTC.

CDR3 sequence: CASSLEETDTQYF. The CDR3 DNA reads as TGCGCCAGCAGCTTGGAGGAAACAGATACGCAGTATTTT. The genes are TRBV5-1 and TRBJ2-3; no clear D gene. The V gene lost 0 bases and the J gene lost 3 bases, with 5 bases spanning the gap. Germline assignment: CDR1 SGHRS and CDR2 YFSETQ. The CDR3 is 13 residues long. Drawing the rest from reference TRBV5-1 and TRBJ2-3, the complete variable domain is KAGVTQTPRYLIKTRGQQVTLSCSPISGHRSVSWYQQTPGQGLQFLFEYFSETQRNKGNFPGRFSGRQFSNSRSEMNVSTLELGDSALYLCASSLEETDTQYFGPGTRLTVL.

This chain links TRBV14 with TRBJ2-5, with 7 bases identical to TRBD1. Germline V lookup: CDR1 SGHDN, CDR2 FVKESK. The CDR3 extends over 16 amino acids. V lost 1 base to trimming and J lost 2 bases; unmatched junction nucleotides: 7. In DNA form, the CDR3 reads TGTGCCAGCAGCCAAGCCGCAGGGGGTCCACAAGAGACCCAGTACTTC. Translation: CASSQAAGGPQETQYF.

In its sample, this clonotype was seen a few times. V and J are TRBV2 and TRBJ2-2; D might be TRBD1 (7 bases). This CDR3 spans 18 amino acids. Germline CDR1 reads SNHLY; CDR2 reads FYNNEI. Trimming removed 3 bases from V and 5 bases from J, with 22 bases in between. Here the CDR3 reads CASSEGLGGQKTTGELFF. Here the CDR3 DNA reads TGTGCCAGCAGTGAGGGATTGGGGGGACAGAAGACTACCGGGGAGCTGTTTTTT. The full variable domain, rest sourced from reference TRBV2 and TRBJ2-2, is EPEVTQTPSHQVTQMGQEVILRCVPISNHLYFYWYRQILGQKVEFLVSFYNNEISEKSEIFDDQFSVERPDGSNFTLKIRSTKLEDSAMYFCASSEGLGGQKTTGELFFGEGSRLTVL.